This TCR beta chain was identified during a study of early T cells in non-severe SARS-CoV-2 infection. Study context: The study sequenced bulk RNA from unsorted whole blood, with chains unpaired. Whole-study results and caveats: The study's VDJdb matching favored anti-spike CD8 responses and missed private and CD4 specificities.

Ten or more counts support this clonotype. What it binds is unknown. This CDR3 has 17 amino acids. The library protocol tagged individual cDNA molecules with unique molecular identifiers. TCRdb redid the calling of the 5' RACE reads with MiXCR, one entry per CDR3 protein. Of tens of thousands of distinct CDR3 sequences in the sample, 3% to 4% were seen once. The sequence was obtained from an adult who was a healthcare worker with PCR-confirmed SARS-CoV-2 infection or an uninfected control (not recorded which). V gene TRBV21-1 combines with J gene TRBJ2-7; the table's D call of TRBD1 was not tested on the DNA. TRBV21-1 is shown as a pseudogene. Sequencing was carried out using whole blood. This CDR3 is CASSKVGSGQGAYEQYV. In nucleotides, the CDR3 is TGTGCCAGCAGCAAAGTTGGGTCGGGACAGGGGGCCTACGAGCAGTACGTC.